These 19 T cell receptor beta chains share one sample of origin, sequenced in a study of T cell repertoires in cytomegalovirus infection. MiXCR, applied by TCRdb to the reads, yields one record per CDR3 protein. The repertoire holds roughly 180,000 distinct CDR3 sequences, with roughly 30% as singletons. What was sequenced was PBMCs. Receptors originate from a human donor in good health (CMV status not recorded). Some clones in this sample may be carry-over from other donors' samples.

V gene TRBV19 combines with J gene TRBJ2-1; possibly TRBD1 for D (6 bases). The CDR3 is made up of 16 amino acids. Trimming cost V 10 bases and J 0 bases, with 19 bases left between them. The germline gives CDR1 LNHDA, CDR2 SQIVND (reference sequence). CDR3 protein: CATTSPRGSSYNEQFF. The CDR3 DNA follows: TGTGCCACGACCTCACCCAGGGGAAGCTCCTACAATGAGCAGTTCTTC.

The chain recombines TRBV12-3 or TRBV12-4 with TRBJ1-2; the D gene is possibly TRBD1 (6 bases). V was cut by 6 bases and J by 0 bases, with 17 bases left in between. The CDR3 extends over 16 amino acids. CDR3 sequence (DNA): TGTGCCAGCAGGGACAGAGTACTACCGGCTAACTATGGCTACACCTTC. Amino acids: CASRDRVLPANYGYTF.

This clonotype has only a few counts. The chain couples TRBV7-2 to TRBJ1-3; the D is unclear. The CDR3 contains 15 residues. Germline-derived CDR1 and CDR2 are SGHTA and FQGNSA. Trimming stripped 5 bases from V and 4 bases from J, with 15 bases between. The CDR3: CASSLGPFQGNTIYF. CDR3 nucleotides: TGTGCCAGCAGCCTAGGTCCCTTTCAAGGAAACACCATATATTTT. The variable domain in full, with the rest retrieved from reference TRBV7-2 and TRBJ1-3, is GAGVSQSPSNKVTEKGKDVELRCDPISGHTALYWYRQSLGQGLEFLIYFQGNSAPDKSGLPSDRFSAERTGGSVSTLTIQRTQQEDSAVYLCASSLGPFQGNTIYFGEGSWLTVV.

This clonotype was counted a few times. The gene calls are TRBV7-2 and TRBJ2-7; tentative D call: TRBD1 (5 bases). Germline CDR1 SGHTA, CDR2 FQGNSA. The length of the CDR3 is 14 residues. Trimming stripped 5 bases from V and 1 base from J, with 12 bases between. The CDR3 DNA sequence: TGTGCCAGCAGCCCCCGGACACAATCCTACGAGCAGTACTTC. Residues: CASSPRTQSYEQYF.

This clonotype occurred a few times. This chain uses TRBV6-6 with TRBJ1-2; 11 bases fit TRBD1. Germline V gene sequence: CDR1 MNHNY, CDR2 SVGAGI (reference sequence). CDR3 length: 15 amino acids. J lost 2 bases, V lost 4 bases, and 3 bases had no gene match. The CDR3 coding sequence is TGTGCCAGCAGTTCCCGGGACAGGGGGAACTATGGCTACACCTTC. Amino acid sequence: CASSSRDRGNYGYTF.

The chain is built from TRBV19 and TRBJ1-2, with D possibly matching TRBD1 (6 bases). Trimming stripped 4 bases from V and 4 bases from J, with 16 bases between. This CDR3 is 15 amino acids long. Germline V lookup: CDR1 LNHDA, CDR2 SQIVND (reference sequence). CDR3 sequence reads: CASSKPGGISYGYTF. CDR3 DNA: TGTGCCAGTAGTAAGCCCGGGGGCATTTCCTATGGCTACACCTTC.

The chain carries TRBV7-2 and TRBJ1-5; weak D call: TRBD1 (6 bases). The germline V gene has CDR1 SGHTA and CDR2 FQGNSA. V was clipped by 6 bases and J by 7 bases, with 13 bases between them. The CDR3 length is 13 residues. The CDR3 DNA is TGTGCCAGCAGACAGACAGGTTCACAGCCCCAGCATTTT. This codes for CASRQTGSQPQHF.

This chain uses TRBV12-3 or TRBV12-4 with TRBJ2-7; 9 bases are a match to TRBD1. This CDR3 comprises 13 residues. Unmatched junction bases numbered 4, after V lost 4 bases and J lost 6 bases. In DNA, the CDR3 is TGTGCCAGCAGTTGGGACAGGGAGGGCGAGCAGTACTTC. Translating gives CASSWDREGEQYF.

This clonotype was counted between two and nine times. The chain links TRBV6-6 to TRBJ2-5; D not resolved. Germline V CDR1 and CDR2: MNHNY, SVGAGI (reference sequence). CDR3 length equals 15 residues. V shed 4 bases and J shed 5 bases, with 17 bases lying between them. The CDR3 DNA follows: TGTGCCAGCAGTTTGTCGCCCGCCGGTGAGGAGACCCAGTACTTC. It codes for CASSLSPAGEETQYF.

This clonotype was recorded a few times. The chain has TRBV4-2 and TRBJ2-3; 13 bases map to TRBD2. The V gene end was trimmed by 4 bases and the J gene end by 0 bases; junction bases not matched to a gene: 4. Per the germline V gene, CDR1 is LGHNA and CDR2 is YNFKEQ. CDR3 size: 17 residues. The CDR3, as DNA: TGTGCCAGCAGCCTTGGACTAGCGGGGGACAGCACAGATACGCAGTATTTT. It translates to CASSLGLAGDSTDTQYF.

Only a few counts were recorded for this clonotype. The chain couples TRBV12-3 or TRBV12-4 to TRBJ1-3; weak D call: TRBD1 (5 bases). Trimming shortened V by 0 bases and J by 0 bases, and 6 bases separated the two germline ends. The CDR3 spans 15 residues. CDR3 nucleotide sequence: TGTGCCAGCAGTTTAGCGGGGCGCTCTGGAAACACCATATATTTT. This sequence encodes CASSLAGRSGNTIYF.

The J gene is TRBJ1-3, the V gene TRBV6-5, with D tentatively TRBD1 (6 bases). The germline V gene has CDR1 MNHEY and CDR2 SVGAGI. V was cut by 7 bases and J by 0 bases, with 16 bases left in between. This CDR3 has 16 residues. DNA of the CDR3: TGTGCCAGCACCATCCGGGGGGCTGCCTCTGGAAACACCATATATTTT. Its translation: CASTIRGAASGNTIYF.

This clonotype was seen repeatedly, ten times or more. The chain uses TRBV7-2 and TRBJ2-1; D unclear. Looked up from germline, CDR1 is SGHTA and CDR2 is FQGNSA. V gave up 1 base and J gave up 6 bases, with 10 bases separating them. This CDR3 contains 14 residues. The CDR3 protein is CASSLDAASNEQFF. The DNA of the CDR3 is TGTGCCAGCAGCTTAGATGCGGCTTCCAATGAGCAGTTCTTC.

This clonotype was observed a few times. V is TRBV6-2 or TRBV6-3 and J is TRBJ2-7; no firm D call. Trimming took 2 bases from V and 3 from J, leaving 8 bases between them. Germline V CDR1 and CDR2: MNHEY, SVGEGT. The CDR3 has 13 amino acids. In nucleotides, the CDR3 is TGTGCCAGCAGTTACGAGACCTACTACGAGCAGTACTTC. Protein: CASSYETYYEQYF.

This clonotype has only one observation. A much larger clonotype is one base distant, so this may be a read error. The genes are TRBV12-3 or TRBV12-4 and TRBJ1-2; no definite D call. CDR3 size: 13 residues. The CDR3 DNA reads TGTGCCAGCAGCCCCGCGGTTAACTATGGCTACAGCTTC. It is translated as CASSPAVNYGYSF.

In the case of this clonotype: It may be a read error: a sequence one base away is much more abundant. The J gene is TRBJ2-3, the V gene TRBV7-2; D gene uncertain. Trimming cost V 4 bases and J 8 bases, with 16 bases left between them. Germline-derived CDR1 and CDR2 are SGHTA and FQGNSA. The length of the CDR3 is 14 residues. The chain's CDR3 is CASSSNEVAVTQYF. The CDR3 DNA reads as TGTGCCAGCAGCTCTAATGAAGTCGCAGTTACGCAGTATTTT.

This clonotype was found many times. This chain's CDR3 is CASSSGLAEDNEQFF. The CDR3 nucleotides read TGTGCCAGCAGCTCAGGACTAGCGGAGGACAATGAGCAGTTCTTC. The chain combines TRBV7-9 with TRBJ2-1; 10 bases are shared with TRBD2. The V gene end was trimmed by 4 bases and the J gene end by 5 bases; junction bases not matched to a gene: 5. The germline V gene has CDR1 SEHNR and CDR2 FQNEAQ (reference sequence). The CDR3 consists of 15 residues.

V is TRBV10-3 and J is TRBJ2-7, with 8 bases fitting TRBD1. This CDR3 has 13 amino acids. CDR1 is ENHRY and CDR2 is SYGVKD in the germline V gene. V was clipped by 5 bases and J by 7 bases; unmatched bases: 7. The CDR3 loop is CAISFTGGQEQYF. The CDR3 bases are TGTGCCATCAGTTTTACAGGGGGTCAAGAGCAGTACTTC.

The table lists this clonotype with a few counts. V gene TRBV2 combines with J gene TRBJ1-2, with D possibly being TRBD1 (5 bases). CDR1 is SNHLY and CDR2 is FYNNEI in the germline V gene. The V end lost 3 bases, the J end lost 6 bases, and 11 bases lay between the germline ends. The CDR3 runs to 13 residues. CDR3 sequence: CASSDAGMDGYTF. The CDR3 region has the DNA TGTGCCAGCAGTGATGCAGGGATGGATGGCTACACCTTC.